Reported below is one T cell receptor (beta chain). Clones were read by immunoSEQ multiplex PCR, and TCRdb kept only the in-frame ones, dropping some. The sample consists of 95,000 to 110,000 clones, about 91% of them appearing once. The CDR3 is 14 amino acids. Germline CDR1 GTSNPN, CDR2 SVGIG (reference sequence). Trimming took off 3 bases at V and 4 bases at J, with 13 bases between the two ends. The data originate from a study of blood T cell repertoires in COVID-19. Whole-study context: Sites in the United States, Italy and Spain provided acute and convalescent COVID-19 samples. Sample material is recorded as cDNA or gDNA derived from T cells, B-cell-depleted T cells, or PBMCs.

This chain connects TRBV30 to TRBJ1-3; a possible D gene is TRBD1 (5 bases). The material sequenced was peripheral blood. The sequence came from a human donor in a cohort sampled during active COVID-19. CDR3 residues: CAWSPGGGGNTIYF. The CDR3 nucleotides are TGTGCCTGGAGCCCCGGGGGGGGAGGAAACACCATATATTTT.